The present T cell receptor (beta chain) was sequenced within a study of shared clonotypes between healthy human individuals. The V end was cut by 5 bases, the J end by 8 bases, with 18 bases between. The length of the CDR3 is 14 residues. Germline CDR1 and CDR2: SEHNR and FQNEAQ (reference sequence). Terminally differentiated effector memory CD45RA+ cells were excluded by CCR7 positive selection of CD45RO-negative cells. The data were produced by immunoSEQ multiplex PCR, yet TCRdb's version contains in-frame clones alone and is incomplete. The data hold 1.5 million to 2.5 million clones, with approximately 94% observed a single time.

The sequencing sample was made of naive CD8+ T cells sorted from blood. This TCR was recovered from a man younger than 35 in good health. The gene calls are TRBV7-9 and TRBJ2-5, with D hard to call. The CDR3 DNA follows: TGTGCCAGCAGCCACCCCTCGGGTACTGATACCCAGTACTTC. Translation: CASSHPSGTDTQYF. The full variable domain, completed using reference TRBV7-9 and TRBJ2-5, is DTGVSQNPRHKITKRGQNVTFRCDPISEHNRLYWYRQTLGQGPEFLTYFQNEAQLEKSRLLSDRFSAERPKGSFSTLEIQRTEQGDSAMYLCASSHPSGTDTQYFGPGTRLLVL.